The rows below give T cell receptor beta chains drawn from one sample of a study of shared clonotypes between healthy human individuals. The table came from immunoSEQ multiplex PCR; TCRdb's copy has only in-frame clones and leaves some out. The table records roughly 2.1 million clones, 85% to 95% of them present only once. Material for sequencing was naive CD8+ T cells from PBMCs. Source of these receptors: a man between 18 and 29 years old in good health. Some clones in this sample may be carry-over from other donors' samples. The CDR3 runs from the conserved cysteine through the conserved F or W. D genes are given only for firm matches. A row's size may be missing; if present it is once, few, many or a size class.

D	size	V	J	CDR3	DNA
NA	NA	TRBV13	TRBJ1-2	CASSLGQLHTF	TGTGCCAGCAGCTTAGGACAGCTCCACACCTTC
NA	NA	TRBV21-1	TRBJ1-5	CASSKAMGQGCGNQPQHF	TGTGCCAGCAGCAAAGCAATGGGACAGGGCTGTGGCAATCAGCCCCAGCATTTT
TRBD1	NA	TRBV4-1	TRBJ2-7	CASSPRDTGGYEQYF	TGCGCCAGCAGCCCCCGGGACACAGGGGGGTACGAGCAGTACTTC
NA	NA	TRBV11-3	TRBJ1-1	CASSSGANTEAFF	TGTGCCAGCAGCTCTGGGGCTAACACTGAAGCTTTCTTT
NA	NA	TRBV25-1	TRBJ2-1	CASSRTAYNEQFF	TGTGCCAGCAGTCGGACAGCTTACAATGAGCAGTTCTTC
NA	NA	TRBV6-1	TRBJ2-3	CASRDREARTDTQYF	TGTGCCAGCCGAGACCGTGAGGCTCGCACAGATACGCAGTATTTT
NA	NA	TRBV9	TRBJ1-4	CASSVFQDGRKLFF	TGTGCCAGCAGCGTCTTCCAAGATGGACGGAAACTGTTTTTT
NA	NA	TRBV5-1	TRBJ2-7	CASSLLGIYEQYF	TGCGCCAGCAGCTTGCTGGGTATTTACGAGCAGTACTTC
NA	NA	TRBV7-2	TRBJ2-3	CASSPLLPRAQYF	TGTGCCAGCAGCCCGCTTCTCCCTAGGGCGCAGTATTTT
TRBD2	NA	TRBV19	TRBJ2-1	CASRNVAGLAGGNWVF	TGTGCCAGTAGAAATGTCGCGGGACTAGCGGGAGGAAATTGGGTCTTC
NA	NA	TRBV29-1	TRBJ2-6	CSVGSDSGANVLTF	TGCAGCGTTGGTTCAGACTCTGGGGCCAACGTCCTGACTTTC
TRBD1	once	TRBV28	TRBJ1-1	CASSWDRELNTEAFF	TGTGCCAGCAGTTGGGACAGGGAGTTGAACACTGAAGCTTTCTTT
TRBD1	NA	TRBV7-9	TRBJ2-5	CASSPRYQGAREETQYF	TGTGCCAGCAGCCCCCGATATCAGGGGGCACGGGAAGAGACCCAGTACTTC
NA	NA	TRBV4-3	TRBJ1-1	CASSQDSEAGTEAFF	TGCGCCAGCAGCCAAGATTCGGAGGCCGGCACTGAAGCTTTCTTT
NA	NA	TRBV19	TRBJ1-2	CASRPGHLEGYTF	TGTGCCAGTAGACCGGGACACCTGGAAGGCTACACCTTC
NA	NA	TRBV29-1	TRBJ2-1	CSVERSTNEQFF	TGCAGCGTTGAAAGGTCCACTAATGAGCAGTTCTTC
NA	NA	TRBV28	TRBJ2-2	CASSSEQFYTGELFF	TGTGCCAGCAGTTCGGAACAGTTTTACACCGGGGAGCTGTTTTTT
NA	NA	TRBV6-1	TRBJ1-5	CASSEGGGSQHF	TGTGCCAGCAGTGAAGGAGGAGGGTCCCAGCATTTT
NA	NA	TRBV14	TRBJ1-2	CASSHWANYGYTF	TGTGCCAGCAGCCATTGGGCTAACTATGGCTACACCTTC
NA	once	TRBV6-6	TRBJ1-5	CASSWDRGGSNQPQHF	TGTGCCAGCAGTTGGGATCGGGGTGGTAGCAATCAGCCCCAGCATTTT
NA	once	TRBV4-3	TRBJ2-1	CASSQAAGFSYNEQFF	TGCGCCAGCAGCCAAGCGGCGGGGTTCTCCTACAATGAGCAGTTCTTC
TRBD1	NA	TRBV7-9	TRBJ1-2	CASRGRAQGNGYTF	TGTGCCAGCAGGGGTCGGGCACAGGGGAATGGCTACACCTTC
NA	NA	TRBV27	TRBJ1-2	CASKNNSNYGYTF	TGTGCCAGCAAAAATAATTCGAACTATGGCTACACCTTC